The clone carrying this TCR beta chain appeared a few times. Its antigen remains unidentified. Using immunoSEQ multiplex PCR, the repertoire was profiled, and TCRdb retains in-frame clones only, with some absent. The data hold around 12,000 clones, with around four fifths observed a single time. Trimming removed 4 bases at V and 4 bases at J, with 10 bases between. Germline CDR1 is SNHLY and CDR2 is FYNNEI. The CDR3 runs to 13 residues. Time point indicated: cycle 4 day 1 (C4D1), after 6 weeks of nivolumab. Brentuximab vedotin exposure varied among the patients, all of whom had relapsed after autologous stem cell transplantation. Using magnetic negative selection, the CD4+ T cells were separated out of thawed PBMCs. The sample comes from a study of PD-1 blockade in classical Hodgkin lymphoma. Study-level results: The study found complete responders had baseline diversity similar to newly diagnosed patients. By C4D1, CD4+ diversity increased significantly, especially in complete responders.

This receptor was obtained from a human donor with classical Hodgkin lymphoma. The sample in question was CD4+ T cells from blood, obtained before the fourth cycle of nivolumab. The V gene is TRBV2, the J gene TRBJ2-5; D may be TRBD1 or TRBD2 (5 bases each). In nucleotides, the CDR3 is TGTGCCAGCAGTGGGTCTGGGGGAGAGACCCAGTACTTC. Protein sequence: CASSGSGGETQYF.